This TCR beta chain was identified during a study of blood T cell repertoires in COVID-19. The protocol was immunoSEQ multiplex PCR, while the TCRdb copy is restricted to in-frame clones and leaves out a portion. This table has about 150,000 clones, about 86% appearing once. Membership in each cohort depended on participant-reported clinical history. Before being deemed recovered, Cohort 3 donors had two negative PCRs, clearance, or symptom resolution. Trimming took off 2 bases at V and 4 bases at J, with 12 bases between the two ends. The CDR3 length is 15 residues. Germline-derived CDR1 and CDR2 are MNHEY and SVGAGI.

The rearrangement links TRBV6-5 to TRBJ2-1; D remains unclear. Material for sequencing was PBMCs or T cells enriched from blood (not recorded which). The TCR was taken from a man in his forties or fifties who had recovered from COVID-19. CDR3 sequence (DNA): TGTGCCAGCAGTTACAGCAGGCTCGGTTACAATGAGCAGTTCTTC. Its translation: CASSYSRLGYNEQFF.